This T cell receptor beta chain stems from a study of blood T cell repertoires in COVID-19. Across the study: T cells, B-cell-depleted T cells, or PBMCs provided the cDNA or gDNA that served as material.

Per the original data handling: The assay estimated nucleated cells by amplifying reference gene primers. Sequenced by immunoSEQ multiplex PCR; TCRdb stores in-frame clones only, minus some. From that table come the V and J calls and clone size; the DNA was used to work out D and trimming. The table includes 130,000 or so clones, roughly 90% detected once. The CDR3 has 13 amino acids. V gave up 5 bases and J gave up 6 bases, with 16 bases separating them. Germline loops: CDR1 GTSNPN, CDR2 SVGIG (reference sequence). The material sequenced was peripheral blood. V usage is TRBV30 and J usage is TRBJ1-1; maybe TRBD1 (6 bases). The clonotype was recovered from a man in his fifties with active or convalescent COVID-19. CDR3 in DNA: TGTGCCTGGGATGACAGGTGGAGGTCTGAAGCTTTCTTT. Its protein is CAWDDRWRSEAFF.